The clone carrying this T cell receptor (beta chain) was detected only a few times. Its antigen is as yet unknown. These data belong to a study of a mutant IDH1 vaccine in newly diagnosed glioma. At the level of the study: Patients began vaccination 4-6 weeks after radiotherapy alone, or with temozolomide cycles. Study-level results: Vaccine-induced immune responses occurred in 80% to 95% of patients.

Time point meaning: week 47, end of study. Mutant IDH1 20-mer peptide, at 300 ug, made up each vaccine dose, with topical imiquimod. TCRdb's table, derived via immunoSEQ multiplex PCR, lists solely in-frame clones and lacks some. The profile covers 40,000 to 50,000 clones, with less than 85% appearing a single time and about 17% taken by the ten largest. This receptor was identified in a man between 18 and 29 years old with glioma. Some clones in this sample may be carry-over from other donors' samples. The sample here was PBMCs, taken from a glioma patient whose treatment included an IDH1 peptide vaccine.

The CDR3: CASSMIPGKSNQPQHF. DNA for the CDR3: TGTGCCAGTAGTATGATTCCAGGGAAAAGCAATCAGCCCCAGCATTTT. The chain employs TRBV19 and TRBJ1-5; the D gene is possibly TRBD1 (5 bases). The germline V gene encodes CDR1 LNHDA and CDR2 SQIVND (reference sequence). Trimming removed 3 bases at V and 1 base at J, with 13 bases between. The CDR3 extends over 16 amino acids. Full variable domain (outside the CDR3, taken from reference TRBV19 and TRBJ1-5): DGGITQSPKYLFRKEGQNVTLSCEQNLNHDAMYWYRQDPGQGLRLIYYSQIVNDFQKGDIAEGYSVSREKKESFPLTVTSAQKNPTAFYLCASSMIPGKSNQPQHFGDGTRLSIL.